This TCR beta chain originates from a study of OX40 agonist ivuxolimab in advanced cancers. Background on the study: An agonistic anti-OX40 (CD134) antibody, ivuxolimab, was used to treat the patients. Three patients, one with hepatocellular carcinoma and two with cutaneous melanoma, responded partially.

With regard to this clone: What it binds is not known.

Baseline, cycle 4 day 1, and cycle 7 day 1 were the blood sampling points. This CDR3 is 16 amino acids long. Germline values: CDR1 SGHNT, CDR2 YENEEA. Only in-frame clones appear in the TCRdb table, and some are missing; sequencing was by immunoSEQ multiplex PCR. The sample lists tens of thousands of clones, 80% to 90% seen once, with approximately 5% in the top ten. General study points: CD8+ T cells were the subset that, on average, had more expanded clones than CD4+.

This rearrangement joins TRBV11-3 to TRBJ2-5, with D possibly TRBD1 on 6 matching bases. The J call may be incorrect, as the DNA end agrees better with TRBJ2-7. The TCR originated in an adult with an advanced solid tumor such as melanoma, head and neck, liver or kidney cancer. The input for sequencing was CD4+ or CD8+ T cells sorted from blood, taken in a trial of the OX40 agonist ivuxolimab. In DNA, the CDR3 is TGTGCCAGCAGCCCCGTAAACAGGGCTACCGCCTACGAGCAGTACTTC. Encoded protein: CASSPVNRATAYEQYF.